This entry features one T cell receptor (beta chain) sequence. Its antigen is undetermined. The data belong to a study of neurological immune-mediated disorders. Study observations and caveats: CDR3 amino acid sequences of expanded clones were not shared across subjects, a result suggesting private repertoires in all groups.

V was clipped by 6 bases and J by 3 bases, with 11 bases between them. From germline, CDR1 is SQVTM and CDR2 ANQGSEA. This CDR3 region has 12 residues. 5'RACE generated cDNA with 10-nucleotide random UMIs. Using its own MiXCR run on the 5' RACE reads, TCRdb lists one record per CDR3 protein. The data hold 55,000 to 65,000 distinct CDR3 sequences, with 3% to 4% observed a single time. Sample: PBMCs. This rearrangement joins TRBV29-1 to TRBJ1-2; D remains unclear. This clonotype was obtained from a woman aged 30 to 39 with multiple sclerosis. The chain's CDR3 is CSVGDGDYGYTF. CDR3 sequence (DNA): TGCAGCGTGGGCGATGGGGACTATGGCTACACCTTC.